In its sample, the clone carrying this TCR beta chain was seen many times. The antigen remains undetermined. This entry belongs to a study of T cells in Graves' hyperthyroidism and ophthalmopathy. Study results and caveats: Blood also carried most thyroid clonotypes expanded above 0.001. Separation of ophthalmopathy from stable hyperthyroidism was achieved by a 13 V-J model.

RNA transcripts gave rise to amplified TCR beta CDR3 regions. The TCR CDR3 first-round RT-PCR relied on the HTBI primer set. TCRdb used MiXCR to reprocess the multiplex PCR reads, holding one entry per CDR3 protein. The table includes 660,000 or so distinct CDR3 sequences, roughly 45% detected once. The CDR3 has 13 residues. V was pared by 5 bases and J by 1 base, with 8 bases between. Looked up from germline, CDR1 is SGHTA and CDR2 is FQGNSA. Pregnant or lactating patients were excluded, as were those with uncontrolled infection or other autoimmune disease. On the basis of clinical symptoms, serum thyroxine and TRAb, thyroid ultrasound and orbital computed tomography, diagnoses were made.

The chain carries TRBV7-2 and TRBJ1-1; tentative D call: TRBD1 (5 bases). This TCR was recovered from an adult man with Graves' disease, either hyperthyroidism or ophthalmopathy (not recorded which). Sequencing input: peripheral blood or thyroid tissue (not recorded which). The CDR3 spells CASSEGANTEAFF. CDR3 DNA: TGTGCCAGCAGCGAAGGGGCGAACACTGAAGCTTTCTTT. The full variable domain, rest sourced from reference TRBV7-2 and TRBJ1-1, is GAGVSQSPSNKVTEKGKDVELRCDPISGHTALYWYRQSLGQGLEFLIYFQGNSAPDKSGLPSDRFSAERTGGSVSTLTIQRTQQEDSAVYLCASSEGANTEAFFGQGTRLTVV.